This TCR beta chain appears in the sequencing data of a study of tissue T cells after allogeneic stem cell transplantation. Study findings and constraints: TCR repertoires tracked anatomic similarity, regardless of disease or transplant status. In patients and mice, blood and spleen missed much of tissue repertoire.

CDR3 size: 14 residues. CDR1 LGHNA and CDR2 YNLKQL come from the germline V gene (reference sequence). The V and J ends lost 0 bases and 0 bases respectively, with 5 bases between them. Some clones are missing from TCRdb's copy, which holds only in-frame ones; the method was immunoSEQ multiplex PCR. The data hold 20,000 to 25,000 clones, with just under 75% observed a single time. About this clone: Its specificity is unknown. The germline and genes are mouse ones. The CDR3 goes on 1 residue after the read ends, and that part is filled in from the germline J gene.

The sample consisted of spleen. The TCR was taken from a female BALB/c mouse in good health. As its MHC haplotype, the strain has H2-d. This sequence joins TRBV5 and TRBJ1-2; no clear D gene. The chain's CDR3 is CASSQERSNSDYTF. CDR3 DNA (partial): TGTGCCAGCAGCCAAGAGAGATCAAACTCCGACTACACC.